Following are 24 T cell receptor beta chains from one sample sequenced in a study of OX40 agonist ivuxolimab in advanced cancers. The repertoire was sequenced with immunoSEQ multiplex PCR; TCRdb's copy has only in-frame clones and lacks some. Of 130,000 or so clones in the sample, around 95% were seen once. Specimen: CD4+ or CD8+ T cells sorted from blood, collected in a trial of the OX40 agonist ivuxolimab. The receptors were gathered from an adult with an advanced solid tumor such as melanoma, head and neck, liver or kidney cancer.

The CDR3 region is CASSPQQGRTGELFF. In nucleotides, the CDR3 is TGTGCCAGCTCACCACAGCAGGGAAGGACCGGGGAGCTGTTTTTT. The rearrangement uses TRBV18 and TRBJ2-2; D might be TRBD1 (5 bases). V was pared by 1 base and J by 5 bases, with 11 bases between. CDR1 is KGHSH, CDR2 LQKENI, per germline. The CDR3 runs to 15 residues. The full variable domain, in which reference TRBV18 and TRBJ2-2 provide the parts outside the CDR3, is NAGVMQNPRHLVRRRGQEARLRCSPMKGHSHVYWYRQLPEEGLKFMVYLQKENIIDESGMPKERFSAEFPKEGPSILRIQQVVRGDSAAYFCASSPQQGRTGELFFGEGSRLTVL.

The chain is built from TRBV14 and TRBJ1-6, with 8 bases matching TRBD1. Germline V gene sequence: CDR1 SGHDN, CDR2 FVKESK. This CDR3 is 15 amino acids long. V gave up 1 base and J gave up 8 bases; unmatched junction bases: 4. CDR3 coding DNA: TGTGCCAGCAGCCAAGTACAGGGGGAGCATTCACCCCTCCACTTT. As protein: CASSQVQGEHSPLHF.

The CDR3 protein is CASSLGTGKRTAFF. The CDR3 DNA reads as TGTGCCAGCAGCTTAGGGACAGGGAAAAGAACGGCTTTCTTT. The rearrangement joins TRBV7-2 to TRBJ1-1, with TRBD1 matching over 8 bases. The germline gives CDR1 SGHTA, CDR2 FQGNSA. The CDR3 covers 14 residues. Unmatched junction bases numbered 9, after V lost 1 base and J lost 11 bases.

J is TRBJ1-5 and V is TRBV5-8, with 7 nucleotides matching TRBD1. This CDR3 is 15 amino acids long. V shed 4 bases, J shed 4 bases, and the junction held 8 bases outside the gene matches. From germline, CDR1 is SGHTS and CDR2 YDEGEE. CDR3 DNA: TGTGCCAGCAGCGGGGGACAGCTAACGAATCAGCCCCAGCATTTT. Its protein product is CASSGGQLTNQPQHF. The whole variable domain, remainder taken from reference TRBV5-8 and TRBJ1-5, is EAGVTQSPTHLIKTRGQQATLRCSPISGHTSVYWYQQALGLGLQFLLWYDEGEERNRGNFPPRFSGRQFPNYSSELNVNALELEDSALYLCASSGGQLTNQPQHFGDGTRLSIL.

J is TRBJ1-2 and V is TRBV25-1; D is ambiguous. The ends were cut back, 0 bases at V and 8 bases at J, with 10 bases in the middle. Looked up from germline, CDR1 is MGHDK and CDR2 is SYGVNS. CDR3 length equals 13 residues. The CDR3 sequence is CASSEYGETGYTF. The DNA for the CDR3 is TGTGCCAGCAGTGAATACGGGGAAACAGGCTACACCTTC.

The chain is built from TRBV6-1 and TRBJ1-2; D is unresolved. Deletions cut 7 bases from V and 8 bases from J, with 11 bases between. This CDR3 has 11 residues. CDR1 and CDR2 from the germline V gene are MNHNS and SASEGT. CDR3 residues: CASTHGVGYTF. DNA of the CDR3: TGTGCCAGCACCCACGGAGTGGGCTACACCTTC.

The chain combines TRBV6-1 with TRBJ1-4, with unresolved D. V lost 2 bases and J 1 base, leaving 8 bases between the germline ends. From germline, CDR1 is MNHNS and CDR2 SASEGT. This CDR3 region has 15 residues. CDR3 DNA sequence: TGTGCCAGCAGTGAATTTCGGGGAACTAATGAAAAACTGTTTTTT. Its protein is CASSEFRGTNEKLFF.

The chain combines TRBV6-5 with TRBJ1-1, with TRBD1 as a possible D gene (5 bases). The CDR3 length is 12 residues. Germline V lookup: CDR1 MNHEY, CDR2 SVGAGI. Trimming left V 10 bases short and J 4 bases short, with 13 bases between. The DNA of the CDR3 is TGTGCCACCCGGAGGGGTGCCACTGAAGCTTTCTTT. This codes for CATRRGATEAFF.

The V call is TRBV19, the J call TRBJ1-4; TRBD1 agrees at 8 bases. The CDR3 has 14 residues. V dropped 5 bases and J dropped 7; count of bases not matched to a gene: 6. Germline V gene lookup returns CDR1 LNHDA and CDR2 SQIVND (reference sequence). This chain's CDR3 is CASSDTGGAEKLFF. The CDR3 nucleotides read TGTGCCAGTAGTGATACAGGGGGTGCTGAAAAACTGTTTTTT.

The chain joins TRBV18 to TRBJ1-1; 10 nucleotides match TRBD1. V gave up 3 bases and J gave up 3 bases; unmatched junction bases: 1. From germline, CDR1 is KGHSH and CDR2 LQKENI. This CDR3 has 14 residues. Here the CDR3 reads CASSPDRGYTEAFF. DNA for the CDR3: TGTGCCAGCTCACCGGACAGGGGGTACACTGAAGCTTTCTTT.

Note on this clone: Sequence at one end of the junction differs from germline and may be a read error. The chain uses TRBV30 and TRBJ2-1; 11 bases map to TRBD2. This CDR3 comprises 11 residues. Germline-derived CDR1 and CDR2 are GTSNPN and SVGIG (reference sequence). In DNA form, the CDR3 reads TGTGCCTGGAAGACTAGCGGGATGCAGCTCTTC. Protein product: CAWKTSGMQLF.

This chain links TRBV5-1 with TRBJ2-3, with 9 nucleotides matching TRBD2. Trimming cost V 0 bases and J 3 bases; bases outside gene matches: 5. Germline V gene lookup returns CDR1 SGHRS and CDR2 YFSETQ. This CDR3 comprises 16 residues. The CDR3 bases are TGCGCCAGCAGCTTGGGGCTAGCGGGGAGAACAGATACGCAGTATTTT. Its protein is CASSLGLAGRTDTQYF.

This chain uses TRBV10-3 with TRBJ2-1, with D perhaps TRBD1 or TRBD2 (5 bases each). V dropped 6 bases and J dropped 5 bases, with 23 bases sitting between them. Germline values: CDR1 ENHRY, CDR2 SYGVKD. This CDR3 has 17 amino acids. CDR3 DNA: TGTGCCATCAGCCATCGGGGCAGCGACCTCGGGAACAATGAGCAGTTCTTC. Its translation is CAISHRGSDLGNNEQFF.

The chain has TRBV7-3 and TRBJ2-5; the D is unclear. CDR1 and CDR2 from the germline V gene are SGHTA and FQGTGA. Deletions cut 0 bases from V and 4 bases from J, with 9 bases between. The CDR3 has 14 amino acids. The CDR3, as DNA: TGTGCCAGCAGCTTAACAGGGTACGGAGAGACCCAGTACTTC. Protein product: CASSLTGYGETQYF.

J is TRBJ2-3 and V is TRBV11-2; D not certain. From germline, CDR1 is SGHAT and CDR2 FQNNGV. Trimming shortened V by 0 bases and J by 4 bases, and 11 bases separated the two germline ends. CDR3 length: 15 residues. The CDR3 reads CASSLDSSWSDTQYF. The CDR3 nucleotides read TGTGCCAGCAGCTTAGATTCCAGCTGGTCAGATACGCAGTATTTT.

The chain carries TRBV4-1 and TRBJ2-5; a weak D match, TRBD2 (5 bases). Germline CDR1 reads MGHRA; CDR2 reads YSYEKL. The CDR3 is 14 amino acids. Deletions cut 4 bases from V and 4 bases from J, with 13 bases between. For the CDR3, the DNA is TGCGCCAGCAGCCGAACTAGTCGGGGAGAGACCCAGTACTTC. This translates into CASSRTSRGETQYF.

CDR3 in amino acids: CASNPPGQAPYEQYF. DNA of the CDR3: TGTGCCAGCAATCCCCCCGGACAGGCCCCCTACGAGCAGTACTTC. The chain uses TRBV28 and TRBJ2-7; TRBD1 matches 7 bases. The CDR3 is made up of 15 amino acids. V lost 7 bases, J lost 2 bases, and 11 bases stayed unmatched. Germline V CDR1 and CDR2: MDHEN, SYDVKM.

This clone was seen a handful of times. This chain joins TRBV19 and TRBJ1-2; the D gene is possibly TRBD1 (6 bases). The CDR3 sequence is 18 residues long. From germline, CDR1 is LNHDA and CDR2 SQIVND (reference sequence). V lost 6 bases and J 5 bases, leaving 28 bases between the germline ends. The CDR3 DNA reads TGTGCCAGTAGCGATGCGGTCTCGAGGGGTCCCACAGGGTATGGCTACACCTTC. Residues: CASSDAVSRGPTGYGYTF.

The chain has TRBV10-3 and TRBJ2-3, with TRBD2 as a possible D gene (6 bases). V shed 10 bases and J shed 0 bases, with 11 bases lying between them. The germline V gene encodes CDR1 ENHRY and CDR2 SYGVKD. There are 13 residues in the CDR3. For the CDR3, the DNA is TGTGCCACCCTCGGGGGAAGCACAGATACGCAGTATTTT. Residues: CATLGGSTDTQYF.

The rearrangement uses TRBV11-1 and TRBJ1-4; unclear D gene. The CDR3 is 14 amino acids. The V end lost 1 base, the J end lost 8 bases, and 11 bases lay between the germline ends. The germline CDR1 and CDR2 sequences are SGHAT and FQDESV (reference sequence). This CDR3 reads CASSLGSAGEKLFF. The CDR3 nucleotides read TGTGCCAGCAGCTTAGGTTCGGCGGGAGAAAAACTGTTTTTT.

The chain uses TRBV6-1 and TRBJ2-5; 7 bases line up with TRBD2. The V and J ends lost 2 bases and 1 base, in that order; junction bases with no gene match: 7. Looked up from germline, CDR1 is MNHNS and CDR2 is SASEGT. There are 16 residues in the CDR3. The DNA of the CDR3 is TGTGCCAGCAGTGAATTGGCGGGGAGGGCCCAAGAGACCCAGTACTTC. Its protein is CASSELAGRAQETQYF.

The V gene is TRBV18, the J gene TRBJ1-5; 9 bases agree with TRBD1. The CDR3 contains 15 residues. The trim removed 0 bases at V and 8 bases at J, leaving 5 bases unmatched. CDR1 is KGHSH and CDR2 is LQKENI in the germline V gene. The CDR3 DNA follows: TGTGCCAGCTCACCACCACAGGGGGCTGCGAAGCCCCAGCATTTT. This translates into CASSPPQGAAKPQHF.

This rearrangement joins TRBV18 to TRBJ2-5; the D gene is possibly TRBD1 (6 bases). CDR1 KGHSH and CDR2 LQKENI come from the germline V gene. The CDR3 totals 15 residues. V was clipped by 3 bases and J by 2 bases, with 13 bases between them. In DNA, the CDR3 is TGTGCCAGCTCACCGCGACAGGCCACACAAGAGACCCAGTACTTC. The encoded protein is CASSPRQATQETQYF. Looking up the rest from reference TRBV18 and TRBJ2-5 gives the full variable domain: NAGVMQNPRHLVRRRGQEARLRCSPMKGHSHVYWYRQLPEEGLKFMVYLQKENIIDESGMPKERFSAEFPKEGPSILRIQQVVRGDSAAYFCASSPRQATQETQYFGPGTRLLVL.

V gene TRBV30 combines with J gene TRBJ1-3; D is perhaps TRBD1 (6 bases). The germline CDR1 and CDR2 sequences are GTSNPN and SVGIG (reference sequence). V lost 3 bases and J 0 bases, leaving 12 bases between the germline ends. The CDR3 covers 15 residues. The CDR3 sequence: CAWRTQGTSGNTIYF. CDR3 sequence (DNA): TGTGCCTGGAGAACACAGGGAACCTCTGGAAACACCATATATTTT. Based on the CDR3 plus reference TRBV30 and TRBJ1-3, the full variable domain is SQTIHQWPATLVQPVGSPLSLECTVEGTSNPNLYWYRQAAGRGLQLLFYSVGIGQISSEVPQNLSASRPQDRQFILSSKKLLLSDSGFYLCAWRTQGTSGNTIYFGEGSWLTVV.